This passage covers 22 T cell receptor beta chains from one sample sequenced in a study of T-cell memory formation after mild COVID-19. TCRdb redid the calling of the 5' RACE reads with MiXCR, one entry per CDR3 protein. The sample shows 500,000 to 650,000 distinct CDR3 sequences, 20% to 25% of them seen only once. Sequenced material: PBMCs or a T cell subset sorted from them (not recorded which). The receptors derive from an adult woman who had mild COVID-19 (a few samples of this study predate the infection). Cell type and time point are not known.

The chain carries TRBV7-2 and TRBJ2-7; D ambiguous. Germline V gives CDR1 SGHTA, CDR2 FQGNSA. V was clipped by 1 base and J by 3 bases, with 10 bases between them. The CDR3 is made up of 14 amino acids. The CDR3 sequence: CASSLDPTSYEQYF. The CDR3 DNA reads as TGTGCCAGCAGCTTAGACCCCACGAGCTACGAGCAGTACTTC.

In this sample, this clonotype turned up a few times. This chain joins TRBV24-1 and TRBJ1-5; D gene uncertain. The CDR3 spans 13 residues. Per the germline V gene, CDR1 is KGHDR and CDR2 is SFDVKD. Trimming removed 3 bases from V and 6 bases from J, with 8 bases in between. CDR3 sequence: CATSDALSQPQHF. In DNA form, the CDR3 reads TGTGCCACCAGTGATGCCTTATCTCAGCCCCAGCATTTT.

The table lists this clonotype with a count of one. This sequence may be a read error, since a much larger clone differs from it by one base. The chain joins TRBV5-1 to TRBJ2-1; 9 bases align to TRBD2. CDR3 length: 15 amino acids. Germline CDR1 reads SGHRS; CDR2 reads YFSETQ. The CDR3 DNA is TGCGCCAGCAGCTTGTTAGCGGGGGCGGGAAATGAGCGGTTCTTC. Protein sequence: CASSLLAGAGNERFF. Using reference TRBV5-1 and TRBJ2-1 for the parts outside the CDR3, the full variable domain is KAGVTQTPRYLIKTRGQQVTLSCSPISGHRSVSWYQQTPGQGLQFLFEYFSETQRNKGNFPGRFSGRQFSNSRSEMNVSTLELGDSALYLCASSLLAGAGNERFFGPGTRLTVL.

This rearrangement joins TRBV20-1 to TRBJ2-7; D not resolved. The CDR3 has 15 amino acids. V was cut by 0 bases and J by 4 bases, with 16 bases left in between. CDR1 is DFQATT, CDR2 SNEGSKA, per germline (reference sequence). CDR3 in amino acids: CSARDHSQRLYEQYF. The CDR3 DNA reads as TGCAGTGCTAGAGATCACTCCCAGAGGTTGTACGAGCAGTACTTC.

This clonotype was detected only a few times. The rearrangement joins TRBV3-1 to TRBJ2-2, with 7 bases matching TRBD2. The germline V gene has CDR1 LGHDT and CDR2 YNNKEL (reference sequence). The CDR3 is 14 residues long. After removal of 8 bases from V and 3 bases from J, the junction contained 6 bases not matched to a gene. CDR3 nucleotides: TGTGCCAGCCAAGCGGGATCTCACACCGGGGAGCTGTTTTTT. Protein sequence: CASQAGSHTGELFF.

The chain employs TRBV6-6 and TRBJ2-6, with 9 bases aligning to TRBD1. Germline CDR1 and CDR2: MNHNY and SVGAGI (reference sequence). The CDR3 sequence is 18 residues long. Losses at the gene ends were 5 bases for V and 2 bases for J; bases not matched to a gene: 10. CDR3 sequence: CASSLEPGQGAGANVLTF. As DNA, the CDR3 is TGTGCCAGCAGTCTGGAACCGGGACAGGGTGCTGGGGCCAACGTCCTGACTTTC.

The chain has TRBV4-1 and TRBJ2-7; D remains unclear. V was cut by 0 bases and J by 5 bases, with 17 bases left in between. Germline CDR1 is MGHRA and CDR2 is YSYEKL. The CDR3 totals 16 residues. CDR3 protein: CASSQDWVTVFHEQYF. The CDR3 nucleotides read TGCGCCAGCAGCCAAGACTGGGTTACAGTTTTCCACGAGCAGTACTTC.

In this sample, this clonotype turned up many times. The chain carries TRBV7-8 and TRBJ2-7, with 8 nucleotides matching TRBD1. CDR1 is SGHVS, CDR2 FQNEAQ, per germline. CDR3 length: 15 residues. The V segment lost 5 bases and the J segment 4 bases; nucleotides outside the gene matches: 10. The CDR3 is CASSPTGQGIYEQYF. CDR3 DNA sequence: TGTGCCAGCAGCCCCACTGGACAGGGTATATACGAGCAGTACTTC.

In DNA, the CDR3 is TGTGCCAGCAGCCAAGACGGGGCGTGGGGTAGCAATCAGCCCCAGCATTTT. Translated: CASSQDGAWGSNQPQHF. The chain employs TRBV3-1 and TRBJ1-5, with D possibly matching TRBD1 (5 bases). In germline, CDR1 is LGHDT, CDR2 YNNKEL (reference sequence). The CDR3 contains 17 residues. Deletions cut 0 bases from V and 0 bases from J, with 12 bases between.

Only one count was recorded for this clonotype. The chain joins TRBV7-3 to TRBJ1-1; TRBD1 agrees at 11 bases. Losses at the gene ends were 6 bases for V and 0 bases for J; bases not matched to a gene: 6. The CDR3 spans 16 residues. Germline CDR1 reads SGHTA; CDR2 reads FQGTGA. The CDR3 is CASRPGTGGLNTEAFF. In DNA form, the CDR3 reads TGTGCCAGCAGACCCGGGACAGGGGGGTTGAACACTGAAGCTTTCTTT.

This clonotype was observed a handful of times. This chain uses TRBV12-3 or TRBV12-4 with TRBJ1-1; D is ambiguous. The CDR3 is 15 amino acids. Trimming pared 1 base from V and 5 bases from J, leaving 14 bases between. The CDR3 spells CASSLEGPVGTEAFF. The CDR3, as DNA: TGTGCCAGCAGTTTAGAAGGGCCCGTGGGGACTGAAGCTTTCTTT.

This clonotype was seen more than once but under ten times. The chain is built from TRBV25-1 and TRBJ2-1; D may be TRBD1 (5 bases). Between the trimmed V and J ends, which lost 3 bases and 1 base, there was a span of 10 bases. The CDR3 has 15 residues. Germline V gene sequence: CDR1 MGHDK, CDR2 SYGVNS. CDR3 bases: TGTGCCAGCAGTGATGGAAGGGGATCCTACAATGAGCAGTTCTTC. It specifies CASSDGRGSYNEQFF.

This clonotype was observed a handful of times. The chain has TRBV19 and TRBJ2-2; no reliable D call. Germline assignment: CDR1 LNHDA and CDR2 SQIVND (reference sequence). Trimming took 6 bases from V and 3 from J, leaving 17 bases between them. CDR3 length: 16 residues. The CDR3 region is CASRPGWDAHTGELFF. The CDR3, as DNA: TGTGCCAGTAGGCCAGGCTGGGATGCCCACACCGGGGAGCTGTTTTTT.

The J gene is TRBJ2-2, the V gene TRBV6-5; 10 nucleotides line up with TRBD2. The germline V gene has CDR1 MNHEY and CDR2 SVGAGI. This CDR3 spans 16 amino acids. J lost 3 bases, V lost 6 bases, and 7 bases had no gene match. The CDR3 spells CASRPRLAGHTGELFF. The CDR3 DNA reads as TGTGCCAGCAGACCCAGACTAGCGGGCCACACCGGGGAGCTGTTTTTT.

The rearrangement uses TRBV12-3 or TRBV12-4 and TRBJ2-7, with a tentative D call TRBD1 (6 bases). The CDR3 contains 16 residues. V gave up 3 bases and J gave up 4 bases, with 19 bases separating them. The CDR3 nucleotides read TGTGCCAGCAGTTTGGGCGGTCCGGGGCAGGGGTACGAGCAGTACTTC. Translated, it gives CASSLGGPGQGYEQYF.

This chain connects TRBV11-2 to TRBJ1-1; D gene unclear. V shed 0 bases and J shed 1 base, with 9 bases lying between them. The CDR3 consists of 15 residues. Germline assignment: CDR1 SGHAT and CDR2 FQNNGV. This CDR3 reads CASSLDSSTNTEAFF. Written as DNA, the CDR3 is TGTGCCAGCAGCTTAGATTCGTCAACGAACACTGAAGCTTTCTTT.

Note on this clonotype: Sequence at one end of the junction differs from germline and may be a read error. The chain links TRBV6-2 or TRBV6-3 to TRBJ2-5; D ambiguous. The CDR3 consists of 12 residues. Germline V gene sequence: CDR1 MNHEY, CDR2 SVGEGT. In DNA form, the CDR3 reads TGTGCCAGCAGTCAATCGGCAGGATGGATTCGCTTC. Its protein is CASSQSAGWIRF.

The chain employs TRBV6-6 and TRBJ2-1; D may match TRBD1 or TRBD2 (5 bases each). Trimming shortened V by 5 bases and J by 12 bases, and 20 bases separated the two germline ends. The CDR3 covers 14 residues. The germline gives CDR1 MNHNY, CDR2 SVGAGI (reference sequence). The CDR3 DNA follows: TGTGCCAGCAGTCCCCGGGACGGCTTAGGAGTGCAGTTCTTC. Encoded protein: CASSPRDGLGVQFF.

J is TRBJ2-1 and V is TRBV7-8; 7 bases align to TRBD2. The CDR3 runs to 16 residues. V lost 0 bases to trimming and J lost 3 bases; unmatched junction nucleotides: 5. In germline, CDR1 is SGHVS, CDR2 FQNEAQ. This chain's CDR3 is CASSLARLAVYNEQFF. CDR3 sequence (DNA): TGTGCCAGCAGCTTAGCGCGACTAGCCGTCTACAATGAGCAGTTCTTC.

This clonotype was observed a single time. The rearrangement uses TRBV3-1 and TRBJ2-7; 9 bases agree with TRBD2. V lost 0 bases and J lost 2; bases outside the gene matches: 5. The CDR3 is 16 amino acids. Germline assignment: CDR1 LGHDT and CDR2 YNNKEL (reference sequence). The CDR3 spells CASSQDSASGTYEQYF. In nucleotides, the CDR3 is TGTGCCAGCAGCCAAGATTCGGCTAGCGGGACCTACGAGCAGTACTTC.

This clonotype was picked up a small number of times. This chain uses TRBV7-9 with TRBJ2-1; the D gene is possibly TRBD2 (6 bases). Germline-derived CDR1 and CDR2 are SEHNR and FQNEAQ (reference sequence). V was shortened by 2 bases and J by 2 bases, with 13 bases between the two germline ends. The CDR3 length is 16 residues. Here the CDR3 DNA reads TGTGCCAGCAGCTTAATTTCGGCGGGAACCTACAATGAGCAGTTCTTC. This gives the protein CASSLISAGTYNEQFF.

As regards this clonotype: The junction differs from germline at one of its ends, possibly a read error. This chain links TRBV10-3 with TRBJ1-2; no definite D call. This CDR3 is 13 amino acids long. The V gene's germline CDR1 is ENHRY and CDR2 SYGVKD. The DNA for the CDR3 is TGTGCCATCAGAGTTGGGGTGACATCCGATGCCCTCTTC. This gives the protein CAIRVGVTSDALF.